This TCR beta chain was identified in a study of cytomegalovirus exposure and HLA in healthy donors. The study's findings and limits: Data from an earlier analysis indicated that most TCR beta V segments were productive either about 90% or about 30% of the time.

Details on this clone: Its antigen is undetermined.

PCR used 60 Vbeta primers and 13 Jbeta primers. The table came from immunoSEQ multiplex PCR; TCRdb's copy has only in-frame clones and leaves some out. The table records roughly 45,000 clones, about 80% of them present only once. The CDR3 has 17 amino acids. Looked up from germline, CDR1 is MNHEY and CDR2 is SMNVEV (reference sequence). J gave up 4 bases and V 0 bases, and 8 bases lay outside the gene matches. The sequencing input was PBMCs. The chain uses TRBV27 and TRBJ2-5; TRBD2 aligns across 10 bases. The source of this sequence is a man aged 25-45 years in good health and CMV-seronegative. CDR3: CASSLSPSGSPPETQYF. In DNA form, the CDR3 reads TGTGCCAGCAGTTTATCCCCTAGCGGGAGCCCCCCAGAGACCCAGTACTTC.